A selection of T cell receptor beta chains follows, all from one sample in a study of blood T cell repertoires in COVID-19. Profiled with immunoSEQ multiplex PCR; TCRdb holds only in-frame clones, not every one. Of about 240,000 clones listed, roughly 76% were seen once; the top ten hold 7.5%. Sequences were obtained from peripheral blood. The receptors originated from a woman of 80 years or more with COVID-19, enrolled during active disease. Each CDR3 is given with its conserved first and last residue. D genes are given only for firm matches. Size tells how often a clone was seen (once, few, many) or the class of an expanded clone, and some rows leave it out.

j_call | clone_size | v_call | d_call | cdr3_aa | cdr3_nt
TRBJ1-1 | once | TRBV7-2 | . | CASSLAQGSRNTEAFF | TGTGCCAGCAGCTTAGCTCAGGGAAGTAGGAACACTGAAGCTTTCTTT
TRBJ2-3 | . | TRBV5-4 | TRBD2 | CASSLGLAGSGPTDTQYF | TGTGCCAGCAGCTTGGGACTAGCGGGGTCCGGGCCCACAGATACGCAGTATTTT
TRBJ2-1 | . | TRBV5-1 | . | CASSLEERSSYNEQFF | TGCGCCAGCAGCTTGGAGGAACGGAGCTCCTACAATGAGCAGTTCTTC
TRBJ2-1 | . | TRBV3-1/TRBV3-2 | TRBD2 | CASSQGTSGSSRFF | TGTGCCAGCAGCCAGGGGACTAGCGGGAGTTCCCGGTTCTTC
TRBJ2-1 | once | TRBV21-1 | . | CASVQRGTYNEQFF | TGTGCCAGCGTGCAGCGGGGGACCTACAATGAGCAGTTCTTC
TRBJ1-6 | . | TRBV9 | . | CASSLQSYNSPLHF | TGTGCCAGCAGCTTACAGTCCTATAATTCACCCCTCCACTTT
TRBJ2-2 | many | TRBV5-1 | TRBD2 | CASSLSGSPTGELFF | TGCGCCAGCAGCCTTAGCGGGAGCCCCACCGGGGAGCTGTTTTTT
TRBJ1-1 | . | TRBV6-5 | . | CASRRKGVGTEAFF | TGTGCCAGCAGGCGTAAGGGGGTAGGGACTGAAGCTTTCTTT
TRBJ2-7 | . | TRBV20-1 | . | CSARPSYEQYF | TGCAGTGCTAGGCCCAGCTACGAGCAGTACTTC
TRBJ2-2 | . | TRBV15 | TRBD2 | CATRRAGGETGELFF | TGTGCCACCAGAAGAGCGGGAGGGGAAACCGGGGAGCTGTTTTTT
TRBJ2-7 | . | TRBV19 | TRBD2 | CASSTQAGGGRYEQYF | TGTGCCAGTAGTACCCAGGCTGGCGGGGGGCGGTACGAGCAGTACTTC
TRBJ1-4 | . | TRBV18 | . | CASSPQRDEKLFF | TGTGCCAGCTCACCACAGCGGGATGAAAAACTGTTTTTT
TRBJ1-1 | once | TRBV7-4 | . | CASSFKGPGVNTEAFF | TGTGCCAGCAGCTTCAAGGGCCCAGGGGTGAACACTGAAGCTTTCTTT
TRBJ2-1 | . | TRBV9 | TRBD2 | CASSGQRGGSYNEQFF | TGTGCCAGCAGCGGACAGCGGGGGGGCTCCTACAATGAGCAGTTCTTC
TRBJ1-2 | . | TRBV18 | . | CASSPQTELYGYTF | TGTGCCAGCTCACCACAGACAGAGCTATATGGCTACACCTTC
TRBJ1-5 | . | TRBV5-1 | TRBD1 | CASSLEGGSQPQHF | TGCGCCAGCAGCTTGGAAGGGGGCAGTCAGCCCCAGCATTTT
TRBJ1-1 | . | TRBV7-9 | . | CASSLDLGRGNTEAFF | TGTGCCAGCAGCTTAGATCTGGGCAGGGGTAACACTGAAGCTTTCTTT